Following are 31 T cell receptor beta chains from one sample sequenced in a study of CD8 T cells in Susac syndrome. The authors reverse transcribed roughly 0.5 to 1 ug RNA with random hexamers. Using its own MiXCR run on the immunoSEQ multiplex PCR reads, TCRdb lists one record per CDR3 protein. The sample consists of roughly 180,000 distinct CDR3 sequences, over 85% of them appearing once. Input material: CD4+ T cells from PBMCs. Receptors were obtained from a human donor in good health.

The V and J genes are TRBV30 and TRBJ2-3, with D perhaps being TRBD1 or TRBD2 (5 bases each). From germline, CDR1 is GTSNPN and CDR2 SVGIG (reference sequence). There are 14 residues in the CDR3. V lost 3 bases to trimming and J lost 4 bases, with 14 bases between them. CDR3 DNA: TGTGCCTGGAGCGATCCGGGGACCCCAGATACGCAGTATTTT. Amino acids: CAWSDPGTPDTQYF.

The J gene is TRBJ1-1, the V gene TRBV5-1, with 9 bases identical to TRBD1. There are 17 residues in the CDR3. In germline, CDR1 is SGHRS, CDR2 YFSETQ. Trimming removed 3 bases from V and 3 bases from J; junction bases left unmatched: 12. The CDR3: CASSSGWTGEEDTEAFF. DNA of the CDR3: TGCGCCAGCAGCTCTGGTTGGACAGGGGAGGAAGACACTGAAGCTTTCTTT.

The chain couples TRBV20-1 to TRBJ2-1, with D hard to call. Germline V gives CDR1 DFQATT, CDR2 SNEGSKA (reference sequence). Trimming pared 3 bases from V and 1 base from J, leaving 10 bases between. The CDR3 sequence is 14 residues long. For the CDR3, the DNA is TGCAGTGCTAGTGGCCCTCAGTCCTACAATGAGCAGTTCTTC. It specifies CSASGPQSYNEQFF.

The chain employs TRBV7-9 and TRBJ1-5; D gene uncertain. The CDR3 length is 14 residues. Germline V CDR1 and CDR2: SEHNR, FQNEAQ (reference sequence). Trimming took 5 bases from V and 0 from J, leaving 8 bases between them. The CDR3 nucleotides are TGTGCCAGCAGCCTCCGGGGTAGCAATCAGCCCCAGCATTTT. As protein: CASSLRGSNQPQHF.

The CDR3, as DNA: TGCAGCGTTGATTCGGGGCAAGATACGCAGTATTTT. It translates to CSVDSGQDTQYF. The J gene is TRBJ2-3, the V gene TRBV29-1; D might be TRBD1 or TRBD2, each matching 5 bases. Between the trimmed V and J ends, which lost 3 bases and 5 bases, there was a span of 9 bases. In germline, CDR1 is SQVTM, CDR2 ANQGSEA. The CDR3 runs to 12 residues.

The chain has TRBV3-1 and TRBJ1-1; D gene unclear. The V end was cut by 1 base, the J end by 2 bases, with 14 bases between. The CDR3 runs 16 residues. CDR1 LGHDT and CDR2 YNNKEL come from the germline V gene (reference sequence). This CDR3 is CASSQGSVPTNTEAFF. The DNA of the CDR3 is TGTGCCAGCAGCCAAGGTTCCGTACCGACAAACACTGAAGCTTTCTTT. Full variable domain (rest looked up from reference TRBV3-1 and TRBJ1-1): DTAVSQTPKYLVTQMGNDKSIKCEQNLGHDTMYWYKQDSKKFLKIMFSYNNKELIINETVPNRFSPKSPDKAHLNLHINSLELGDSAVYFCASSQGSVPTNTEAFFGQGTRLTVV.

Only one count was recorded for this clonotype. J is TRBJ2-1 and V is TRBV20-1, with D possibly being TRBD2 (6 bases). CDR3 length: 14 amino acids. The germline V gene has CDR1 DFQATT and CDR2 SNEGSKA (reference sequence). Trimming cost V 8 bases and J 3 bases, with 17 bases left between them. CDR3 residues: CSSRASADYNEQFF. The CDR3 DNA reads TGCAGTTCCCGGGCTAGCGCGGACTACAATGAGCAGTTCTTC.

The gene calls are TRBV18 and TRBJ1-5; the D gene is possibly TRBD1 (5 bases). CDR3 length equals 15 residues. Germline CDR1 is KGHSH and CDR2 is LQKENI. Trimming pared 0 bases from V and 2 bases from J, leaving 8 bases between. The CDR3 region has the DNA TGTGCCAGCTCACCACCAGGGGACGGCAATCAGCCCCAGCATTTT. This gives the protein CASSPPGDGNQPQHF.

The chain joins TRBV7-9 to TRBJ1-1, with 8 bases matching TRBD1. This CDR3 region has 15 residues. The germline CDR1 and CDR2 sequences are SEHNR and FQNEAQ (reference sequence). The junction had 3 bases not matched to a gene; V was cut back by 2 bases and J by 1 base. CDR3 sequence reads: CASSLSGTGNTEAFF. CDR3 nucleotide sequence: TGTGCCAGCAGCTTATCCGGGACAGGGAACACTGAAGCTTTCTTT.

V gene TRBV4-3 combines with J gene TRBJ1-1; a weak D match, TRBD1 (5 bases). Trimming left V 4 bases short and J 1 base short, with 10 bases between. The CDR3 sequence is 14 residues long. Germline V gene data show CDR1 as LGHNA and CDR2 as YSLEER. Here the CDR3 reads CASSRIDRNTEAFF. In nucleotides, the CDR3 is TGCGCCAGCAGCCGGATAGACAGGAACACTGAAGCTTTCTTT.

The genes are TRBV12-3 or TRBV12-4 and TRBJ1-6; the D gene is possibly TRBD1 (6 bases). V was shortened by 1 base and J by 11 bases, with 6 bases between the two germline ends. This CDR3 spans 12 amino acids. CDR3 sequence reads: CASSLGGPPLHF. Here the CDR3 DNA reads TGTGCCAGCAGTTTAGGGGGGCCACCCCTCCACTTT.

This sequence joins TRBV23-1 and TRBJ1-2; 7 bases fit TRBD1. TRBV23-1 is labeled an ORF, and its function is uncertain. The CDR3 covers 14 residues. V gave up 0 bases and J gave up 3 bases; unmatched junction bases: 1. The CDR3 is CASSQSGTDYGYTF. The CDR3 DNA reads as TGCGCCAGCAGTCAATCGGGGACAGACTATGGCTACACCTTC.

V is TRBV29-1 and J is TRBJ1-4; weak D call: TRBD1 (5 bases). V lost 1 base and J 7 bases, leaving 19 bases between the germline ends. The length of the CDR3 is 16 residues. CDR1 is SQVTM and CDR2 is ANQGSEA in the germline V gene. CDR3 sequence: CSVEVGRRGRSEKLFF. DNA of the CDR3: TGCAGCGTTGAAGTTGGGAGGAGGGGAAGGAGTGAAAAACTGTTTTTT.

In its sample, this clonotype was seen once. The rearrangement joins TRBV25-1 to TRBJ2-7, with D uncertain. Looked up from germline, CDR1 is MGHDK and CDR2 is SYGVNS. The CDR3 has 13 residues. V was pared by 2 bases and J by 1 base, with 6 bases between. The CDR3: CASSEPNSYEQYF. The CDR3 region has the DNA TGTGCCAGCAGTGAACCCAATTCCTACGAGCAGTACTTC.

This chain joins TRBV24-1 and TRBJ2-1; D could derive from TRBD1 or TRBD2 (5 bases each). From germline, CDR1 is KGHDR and CDR2 SFDVKD. Trimming took off 4 bases at V and 6 bases at J, with 15 bases between the two ends. The CDR3 consists of 15 residues. CDR3 DNA sequence: TGTGCCACCAGTGACCCGGGACGGCCCCTCAATGAGCAGTTCTTC. Translated: CATSDPGRPLNEQFF.

The chain couples TRBV30 to TRBJ1-1; D gene ambiguous. The V and J ends lost 3 bases and 7 bases respectively, with 9 bases between them. Germline CDR1 is GTSNPN and CDR2 is SVGIG (reference sequence). This CDR3 is built from 11 residues. CDR3 region: CAWRVRVEAFF. The CDR3 DNA follows: TGTGCCTGGAGAGTAAGGGTTGAAGCTTTCTTT.

J is TRBJ2-3 and V is TRBV5-1, with TRBD2 identical over 12 bases. CDR3 size: 16 residues. The germline V gene has CDR1 SGHRS and CDR2 YFSETQ. V lost 0 bases to trimming and J lost 1 base; unmatched junction nucleotides: 0. DNA for the CDR3: TGCGCCAGCAGCTTGGCTAGCGGGAGGGGCACAGATACGCAGTATTTT. This encodes CASSLASGRGTDTQYF.

This clonotype was picked up one time. This sequence joins TRBV29-1 and TRBJ1-2; D is unresolved. Trimming stripped 4 bases from V and 4 bases from J, with 7 bases between. This CDR3 is 11 amino acids long. The germline gives CDR1 SQVTM, CDR2 ANQGSEA. DNA for the CDR3: TGCAGCGTTGGGGAGAGCTATGGCTACACCTTC. Protein: CSVGESYGYTF.

CDR3 sequence (DNA): TGCGCCAGCAGCTTGAATGCGGGTATTATGAATGAGCAGTTCTTC. Amino acid sequence: CASSLNAGIMNEQFF. The chain carries TRBV5-1 and TRBJ2-1; the D gene is possibly TRBD2 (5 bases). This CDR3 is 15 amino acids long. Trimming removed 1 base at V and 7 bases at J, with 15 bases between. Germline V gene lookup returns CDR1 SGHRS and CDR2 YFSETQ. Full variable domain (outside the CDR3, taken from reference TRBV5-1 and TRBJ2-1): KAGVTQTPRYLIKTRGQQVTLSCSPISGHRSVSWYQQTPGQGLQFLFEYFSETQRNKGNFPGRFSGRQFSNSRSEMNVSTLELGDSALYLCASSLNAGIMNEQFFGPGTRLTVL.

The chain employs TRBV3-1 and TRBJ2-1, with TRBD2 identical over 7 bases. Losses at the gene ends were 1 base for V and 5 bases for J; bases not matched to a gene: 2. CDR3 size: 14 residues. Germline CDR1 and CDR2: LGHDT and YNNKEL (reference sequence). This CDR3 is CASSQGEGHNEQFF. The CDR3 region has the DNA TGTGCCAGCAGCCAAGGGGAGGGCCACAATGAGCAGTTCTTC.

The chain joins TRBV29-1 to TRBJ2-3; D unclear. The V end lost 6 bases, the J end lost 14 bases, and 9 bases lay between the germline ends. This CDR3 is 8 amino acids long. The germline V gene has CDR1 SQVTM and CDR2 ANQGSEA. The DNA for the CDR3 is TGCAGCGTCGAGTACCTGTATTTT. This encodes CSVEYLYF.

The V and J genes are TRBV28 and TRBJ2-7, with D tentatively TRBD1 or TRBD2 (5 bases each). V was cut by 2 bases and J by 6 bases, with 8 bases left in between. This CDR3 contains 12 residues. From germline, CDR1 is MDHEN and CDR2 SYDVKM. CDR3 amino acids: CASSLQGREQYF. In DNA form, the CDR3 reads TGTGCCAGCAGTTTACAGGGACGCGAGCAGTACTTC.

This clonotype was found a few times. The J gene is TRBJ2-3, the V gene TRBV6-2 or TRBV6-3, with 9 nucleotides matching TRBD1. Germline CDR1 reads MNHEY; CDR2 reads SVGEGT. The CDR3 is made up of 14 amino acids. With V trimmed by 6 bases and J by 3 bases, 4 bases remained unmatched. This chain's CDR3 is CASSQGTGTDTQYF. CDR3 sequence (DNA): TGTGCCAGCAGCCAAGGGACAGGGACAGATACGCAGTATTTT.

CDR3 protein: CASSTPGQNNEQFF. The CDR3 DNA is TGTGCCAGCAGCACCCCCGGACAGAACAATGAGCAGTTCTTC. The genes are TRBV5-6 and TRBJ2-1; perhaps TRBD1 as D (6 bases). The CDR3 runs to 14 residues. Trimming left V 4 bases short and J 5 bases short, with 13 bases between. Germline assignment: CDR1 SGHDT and CDR2 YYEEEE.

This chain links TRBV7-9 with TRBJ1-4, with 10 bases identical to TRBD1. After removal of 8 bases from V and 10 bases from J, the junction contained 7 bases not matched to a gene. Germline CDR1 SEHNR, CDR2 FQNEAQ (reference sequence). This CDR3 is 13 amino acids long. This CDR3 reads CASRDRGEGKLFF. DNA for the CDR3: TGTGCCAGCCGGGACAGGGGAGAGGGAAAACTGTTTTTT. The variable domain in full, with the rest retrieved from reference TRBV7-9 and TRBJ1-4, is DTGVSQNPRHKITKRGQNVTFRCDPISEHNRLYWYRQTLGQGPEFLTYFQNEAQLEKSRLLSDRFSAERPKGSFSTLEIQRTEQGDSAMYLCASRDRGEGKLFFGSGTQLSVL.

V and J are TRBV3-1 and TRBJ2-2; D may correspond to TRBD1 or TRBD2 (5 bases each). CDR1 is LGHDT and CDR2 is YNNKEL in the germline V gene (reference sequence). V shed 4 bases and J shed 7 bases, with 10 bases lying between them. The CDR3 runs to 13 residues. Here the CDR3 DNA reads TGTGCCAGCAGCCGAGAGGGGTTCGGGGAGCTGTTTTTT. It specifies CASSREGFGELFF.

The J gene is TRBJ2-1, the V gene TRBV6-6, with 11 nucleotides matching TRBD2. Germline CDR1 is MNHNY and CDR2 is SVGAGI (reference sequence). This CDR3 spans 14 amino acids. The J segment lost 2 bases and the V segment lost 8 bases, leaving 2 bases of the junction unmatched. For the CDR3, the DNA is TGTGCCAGCCGACTAGCGGGGCCCTACAATGAGCAGTTCTTC. Its protein product is CASRLAGPYNEQFF.

The chain is built from TRBV5-1 and TRBJ2-3; D is possibly TRBD2 (6 bases). Per germline, CDR1 SGHRS and CDR2 YFSETQ. The V and J ends lost 6 bases and 3 bases respectively, with 14 bases between them. There are 14 residues in the CDR3. CDR3 sequence reads: CASKVTGETDTQYF. In DNA form, the CDR3 reads TGCGCCAGCAAGGTGACGGGGGAGACAGATACGCAGTATTTT.

This CDR3 reads CASSLDRSGNIQYF. Written as DNA, the CDR3 is TGTGCCAGCAGCTTAGACAGGTCAGGAAACATTCAGTACTTC. The V gene is TRBV7-9, the J gene TRBJ2-4, with D possibly matching TRBD1 (5 bases). Trimming cost V 1 base and J 6 bases, with 10 bases left between them. The CDR3 has 14 amino acids. Germline CDR1 is SEHNR and CDR2 is FQNEAQ (reference sequence).

The V and J genes are TRBV7-8 and TRBJ2-6; D gene unclear. The CDR3 has 16 residues. CDR1 is SGHVS, CDR2 FQNEAQ, per germline. The V end lost 5 bases, the J end lost 9 bases, and 20 bases lay between the germline ends. The chain's CDR3 is CASSPYSEAYFNVLTF. The DNA of the CDR3 is TGTGCCAGCAGCCCCTACTCCGAAGCGTACTTCAACGTCCTGACTTTC.

The chain joins TRBV29-1 to TRBJ2-6; D gene ambiguous. The CDR3 runs 13 residues. Germline loops: CDR1 SQVTM, CDR2 ANQGSEA. Trimming cost V 7 bases and J 4 bases, with 11 bases left between them. The CDR3 DNA reads as TGCAGCGCTACAGTGAGGGGGGCCAACGTCCTGACTTTC. It yields the protein CSATVRGANVLTF.